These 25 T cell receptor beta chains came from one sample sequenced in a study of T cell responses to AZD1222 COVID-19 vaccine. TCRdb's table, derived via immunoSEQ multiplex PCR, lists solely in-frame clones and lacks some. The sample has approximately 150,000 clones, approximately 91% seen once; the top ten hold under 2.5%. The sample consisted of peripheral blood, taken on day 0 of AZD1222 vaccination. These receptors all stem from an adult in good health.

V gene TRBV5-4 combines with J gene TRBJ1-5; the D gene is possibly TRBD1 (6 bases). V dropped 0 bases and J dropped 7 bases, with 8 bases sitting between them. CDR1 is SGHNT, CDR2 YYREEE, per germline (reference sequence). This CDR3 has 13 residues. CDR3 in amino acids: CASSLEGGQPQHF. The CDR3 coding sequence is TGTGCCAGCAGCTTGGAGGGGGGGCAGCCCCAGCATTTT.

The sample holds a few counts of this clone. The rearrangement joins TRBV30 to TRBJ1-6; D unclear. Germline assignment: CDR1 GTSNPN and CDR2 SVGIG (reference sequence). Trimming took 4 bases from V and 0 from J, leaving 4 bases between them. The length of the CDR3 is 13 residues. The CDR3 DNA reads TGTGCCTGGACTAGCTCCTATAATTCACCCCTCCACTTT. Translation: CAWTSSYNSPLHF.

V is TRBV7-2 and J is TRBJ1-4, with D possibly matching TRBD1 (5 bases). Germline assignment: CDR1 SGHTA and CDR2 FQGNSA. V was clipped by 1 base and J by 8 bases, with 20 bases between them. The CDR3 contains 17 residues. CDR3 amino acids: CASSLVREAGRLEKLFF. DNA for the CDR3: TGTGCCAGCAGCTTAGTGAGAGAGGCAGGGAGGTTAGAAAAACTGTTTTTT.

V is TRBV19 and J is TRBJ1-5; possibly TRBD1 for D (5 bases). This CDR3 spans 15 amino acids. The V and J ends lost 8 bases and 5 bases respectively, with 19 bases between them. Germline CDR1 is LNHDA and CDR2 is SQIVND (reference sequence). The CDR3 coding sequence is TGTGCCAGTTCAACACTGGGGCAGAAATATCAGCCCCAGCATTTT. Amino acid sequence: CASSTLGQKYQPQHF.

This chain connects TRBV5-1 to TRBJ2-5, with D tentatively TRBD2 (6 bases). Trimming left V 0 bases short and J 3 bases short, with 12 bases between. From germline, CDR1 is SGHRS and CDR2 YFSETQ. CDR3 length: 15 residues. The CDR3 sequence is CASSLVDGGEETQYF. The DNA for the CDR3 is TGCGCCAGCAGCTTGGTAGATGGCGGGGAAGAGACCCAGTACTTC.

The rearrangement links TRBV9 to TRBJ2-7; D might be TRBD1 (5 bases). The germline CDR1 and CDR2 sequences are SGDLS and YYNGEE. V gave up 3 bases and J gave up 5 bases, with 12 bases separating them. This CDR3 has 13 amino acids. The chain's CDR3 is CASSGPGIHEQYF. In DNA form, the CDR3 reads TGTGCCAGCAGCGGCCCAGGGATTCACGAGCAGTACTTC. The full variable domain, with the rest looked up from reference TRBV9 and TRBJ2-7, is DSGVTQTPKHLITATGQRVTLRCSPRSGDLSVYWYQQSLDQGLQFLIQYYNGEERAKGNILERFSAQQFPDLHSELNLSSLELGDSALYFCASSGPGIHEQYFGPGTRLTVT.

The CDR3 DNA follows: TGTGCCAGCTCACCACCGGTGGGGCGAACTGAAGCTTTCTTT. It yields the protein CASSPPVGRTEAFF. The rearrangement joins TRBV18 to TRBJ1-1; D is perhaps TRBD1 (5 bases). Between the trimmed V and J ends, which lost 0 bases and 5 bases, there was a span of 10 bases. The CDR3 runs to 14 residues. Germline assignment: CDR1 KGHSH and CDR2 LQKENI.

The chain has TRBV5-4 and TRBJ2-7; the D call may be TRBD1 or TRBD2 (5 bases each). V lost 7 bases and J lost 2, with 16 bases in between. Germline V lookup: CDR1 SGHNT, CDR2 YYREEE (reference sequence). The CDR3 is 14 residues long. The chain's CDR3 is CASQSGPSAYEQYF. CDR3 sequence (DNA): TGTGCCAGCCAATCGGGGCCCTCGGCCTACGAGCAGTACTTC.

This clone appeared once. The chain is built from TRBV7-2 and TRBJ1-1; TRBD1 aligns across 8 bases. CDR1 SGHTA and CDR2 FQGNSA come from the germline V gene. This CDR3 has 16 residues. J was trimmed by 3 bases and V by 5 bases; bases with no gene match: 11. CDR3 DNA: TGTGCCAGCAGCACGCGGACAGGGAGATTAGACACTGAAGCTTTCTTT. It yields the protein CASSTRTGRLDTEAFF.

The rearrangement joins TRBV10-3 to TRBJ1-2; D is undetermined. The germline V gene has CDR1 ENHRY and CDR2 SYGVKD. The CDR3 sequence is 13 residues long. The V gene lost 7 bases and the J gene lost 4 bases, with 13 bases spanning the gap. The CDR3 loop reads CAIKGTDPYGYTF. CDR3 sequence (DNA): TGTGCCATCAAGGGAACAGATCCCTATGGCTACACCTTC.

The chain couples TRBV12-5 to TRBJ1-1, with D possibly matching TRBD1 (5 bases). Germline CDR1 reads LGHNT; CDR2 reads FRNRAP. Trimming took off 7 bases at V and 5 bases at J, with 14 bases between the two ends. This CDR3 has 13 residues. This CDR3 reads CASVWGDRTEAFF. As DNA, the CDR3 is TGTGCTAGTGTCTGGGGCGATAGAACTGAAGCTTTCTTT. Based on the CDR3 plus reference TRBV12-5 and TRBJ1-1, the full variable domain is DARVTQTPRHKVTEMGQEVTMRCQPILGHNTVFWYRQTMMQGLELLAYFRNRAPLDDSGMPKDRFSAEMPDATLATLKIQPSEPRDSAVYFCASVWGDRTEAFFGQGTRLTVV.

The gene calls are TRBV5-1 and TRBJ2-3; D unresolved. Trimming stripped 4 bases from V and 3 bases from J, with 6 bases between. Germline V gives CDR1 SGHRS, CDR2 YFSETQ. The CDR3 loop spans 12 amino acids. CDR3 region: CASSSTTDTQYF. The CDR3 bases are TGCGCCAGCAGCAGCACGACAGATACGCAGTATTTT. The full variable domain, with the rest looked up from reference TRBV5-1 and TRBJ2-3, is KAGVTQTPRYLIKTRGQQVTLSCSPISGHRSVSWYQQTPGQGLQFLFEYFSETQRNKGNFPGRFSGRQFSNSRSEMNVSTLELGDSALYLCASSSTTDTQYFGPGTRLTVL.

The CDR3 region has the DNA TGTGCCAGCAGCCAAGATGATTGGGGCGTAATGGGTGGCTACACCTTC. This sequence encodes CASSQDDWGVMGGYTF. The chain employs TRBV3-1 (or the pseudogene TRBV3-2) and TRBJ1-2, with D possibly TRBD1 on 5 matching bases. Germline CDR1 is LGHDT and CDR2 is YNNKEL (reference sequence). The CDR3 consists of 16 residues. The V gene lost 0 bases and the J gene lost 7 bases, with 18 bases spanning the gap.

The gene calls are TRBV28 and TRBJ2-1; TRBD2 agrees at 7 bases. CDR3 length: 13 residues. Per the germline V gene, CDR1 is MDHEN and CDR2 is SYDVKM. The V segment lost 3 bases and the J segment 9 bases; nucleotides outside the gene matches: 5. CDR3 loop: CASSFRGEGEQFF. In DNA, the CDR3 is TGTGCCAGCAGTTTTCGAGGGGAGGGTGAGCAGTTCTTC.

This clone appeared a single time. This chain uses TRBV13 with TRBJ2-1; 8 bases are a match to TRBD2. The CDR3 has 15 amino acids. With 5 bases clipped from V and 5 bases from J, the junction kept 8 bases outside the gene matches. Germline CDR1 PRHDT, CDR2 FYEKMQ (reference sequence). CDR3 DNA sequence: TGTGCCAGCAGCCTTACTAGCGGCCTACACAATGAGCAGTTCTTC. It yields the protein CASSLTSGLHNEQFF.

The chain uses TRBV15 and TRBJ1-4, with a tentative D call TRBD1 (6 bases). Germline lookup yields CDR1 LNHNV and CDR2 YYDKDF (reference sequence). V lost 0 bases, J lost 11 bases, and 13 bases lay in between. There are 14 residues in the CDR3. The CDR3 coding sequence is TGTGCCACCAGCAGAGAAACAGGGATGAAGAAACTGTTTTTT. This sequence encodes CATSRETGMKKLFF.

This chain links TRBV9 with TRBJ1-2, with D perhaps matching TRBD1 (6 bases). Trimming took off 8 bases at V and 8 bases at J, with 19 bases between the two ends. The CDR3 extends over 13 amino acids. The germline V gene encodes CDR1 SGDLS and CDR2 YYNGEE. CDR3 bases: TGTGCCAGTGGTCGGCATCATCAGGGGGGCTACACCTTC. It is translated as CASGRHHQGGYTF.

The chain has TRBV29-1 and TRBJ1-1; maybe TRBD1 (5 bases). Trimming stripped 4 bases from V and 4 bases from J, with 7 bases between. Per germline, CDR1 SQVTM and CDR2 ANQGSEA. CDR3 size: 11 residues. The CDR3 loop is CSVGGGTEAFF. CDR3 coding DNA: TGCAGCGTTGGTGGGGGCACTGAAGCTTTCTTT.

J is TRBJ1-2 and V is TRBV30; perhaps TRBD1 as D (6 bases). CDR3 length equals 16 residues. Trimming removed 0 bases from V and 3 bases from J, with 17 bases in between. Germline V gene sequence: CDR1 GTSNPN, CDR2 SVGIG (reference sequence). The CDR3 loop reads CAWSVGNRDVDYGYTF. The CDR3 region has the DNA TGTGCCTGGAGTGTCGGTAACAGGGATGTAGACTATGGCTACACCTTC.

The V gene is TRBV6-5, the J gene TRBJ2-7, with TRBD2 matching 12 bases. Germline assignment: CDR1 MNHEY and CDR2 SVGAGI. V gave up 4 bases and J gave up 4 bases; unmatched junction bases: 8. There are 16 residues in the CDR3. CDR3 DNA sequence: TGTGCCAGCAGTTGGGCTAGCGGGAGGGCCCAGTACGAGCAGTACTTC. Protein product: CASSWASGRAQYEQYF.

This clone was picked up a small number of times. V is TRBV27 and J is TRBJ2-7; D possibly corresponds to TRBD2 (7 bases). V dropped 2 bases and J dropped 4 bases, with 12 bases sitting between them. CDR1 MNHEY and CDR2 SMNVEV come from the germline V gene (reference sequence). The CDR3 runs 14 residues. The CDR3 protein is CASSLGGAVYEQYF. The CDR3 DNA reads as TGTGCCAGCAGTTTAGGGGGGGCCGTATACGAGCAGTACTTC.

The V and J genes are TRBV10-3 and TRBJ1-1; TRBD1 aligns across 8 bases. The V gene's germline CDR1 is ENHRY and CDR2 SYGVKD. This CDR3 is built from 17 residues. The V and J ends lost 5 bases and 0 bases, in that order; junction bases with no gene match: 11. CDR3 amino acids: CAISSDRVRSMNTEAFF. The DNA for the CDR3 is TGTGCCATCAGTTCGGACAGGGTCCGAAGCATGAACACTGAAGCTTTCTTT.

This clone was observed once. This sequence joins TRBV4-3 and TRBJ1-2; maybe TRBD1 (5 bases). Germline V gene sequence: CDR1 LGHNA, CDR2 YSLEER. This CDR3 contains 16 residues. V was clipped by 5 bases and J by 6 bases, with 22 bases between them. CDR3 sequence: CASSGPIRGFFDGYTF. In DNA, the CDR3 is TGCGCCAGCAGCGGTCCTATACGGGGGTTTTTCGATGGCTACACCTTC.

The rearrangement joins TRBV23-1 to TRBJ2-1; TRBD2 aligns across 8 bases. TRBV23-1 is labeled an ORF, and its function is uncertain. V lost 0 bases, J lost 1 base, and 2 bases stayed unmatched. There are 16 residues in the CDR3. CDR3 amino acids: CASSQSSSGSYNEQFF. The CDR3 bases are TGCGCCAGCAGTCAATCGTCTAGCGGGTCCTACAATGAGCAGTTCTTC.

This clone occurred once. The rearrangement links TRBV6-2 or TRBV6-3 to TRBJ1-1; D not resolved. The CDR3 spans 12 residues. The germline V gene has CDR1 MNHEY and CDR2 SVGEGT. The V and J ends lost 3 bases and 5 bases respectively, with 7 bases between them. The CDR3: CASSYAPTEAFF. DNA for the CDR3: TGTGCCAGCAGTTATGCGCCGACTGAAGCTTTCTTT.